Listed below are T cell receptor beta chains from one sample, sequenced in a study of T cell responses to AZD1222 COVID-19 vaccine. The method was immunoSEQ multiplex PCR; TCRdb's version includes in-frame clones alone and lacks a portion of them. This table holds over 120,000 clones, 86% found once. The source material was peripheral blood, sampled 28 days after the second AZD1222 dose. These receptors were collected from an adult who received the AZD1222 COVID-19 vaccine. Each CDR3 is given with its conserved first and last residue. The D gene is left open where the match is weak. Only part of the rows carry a size: once, few, many, or a class if the clone is expanded.

v_call	cdr3_length	clone_size	j_call	d_call	cdr3_nt	cdr3_aa
TRBV19	15	.	TRBJ1-2	.	TGTGCCAGTAGTATAGGCCGTTCACCTAACTATGGCTACACCTTC	CASSIGRSPNYGYTF
TRBV28	14	.	TRBJ1-1	.	TGTGCCAGCAGTTTAGGGCAGGGGAAGGCTGAAGCTTTCTTT	CASSLGQGKAEAFF
TRBV7-2	17	.	TRBJ2-4	.	TGTGCCAGCAGCCTTTTTGGTCTAGCCGTAGCCAAAAACATTCAGTACTTC	CASSLFGLAVAKNIQYF
TRBV5-1	13	few	TRBJ2-7	.	TGCGCCAGCAGCTTGGCGGTCGAAAACGAGCAGTACTTC	CASSLAVENEQYF
TRBV3-1/TRBV3-2	14	.	TRBJ2-7	.	TGTGCCAGCAGCCAAGATAAGAGGGGCCGCGAGCAGTACTTC	CASSQDKRGREQYF
TRBV19	15	.	TRBJ2-4	.	TGTGCCAGTAGTATAGAACCGGGACGGGCAAACATTCAGTACTTC	CASSIEPGRANIQYF
TRBV19	16	.	TRBJ2-2	.	TGTGCCAGTACCGCCGGGCAGGGTCGAGGCACCGGGGAGCTGTTTTTT	CASTAGQGRGTGELFF
TRBV19	16	.	TRBJ1-2	TRBD1	TGTGCCAGTAGAACGGTACAGGGGTCCCCTAACTATGGCTACACCTTC	CASRTVQGSPNYGYTF
TRBV20-1	10	.	TRBJ1-4	.	TGCAGTGCAGGGCAGGAAAAACTGTTTTTT	CSAGQEKLFF
TRBV19	16	once	TRBJ1-3	.	TGTGCCAGTAGTATCTCGTCCCTGAGCTCTGGAAACACCATATATTTT	CASSISSLSSGNTIYF
TRBV9	15	.	TRBJ1-5	.	TGTGCCAGCAGCGTTTCTGTAGGAGAGTATCAGCCCCAGCATTTT	CASSVSVGEYQPQHF
TRBV5-5	14	.	TRBJ1-5	.	TGTGCCAGCAGCTTGTTGGAAGGGGTTGAGTCAAGGCATTTT	CASSLLEGVESRHF
TRBV6-5	14	.	TRBJ1-1	TRBD1	TGTGCCAGCAGTCGCCGGACAGGGAACACTGAAGCTTTCTTT	CASSRRTGNTEAFF
TRBV13	16	.	TRBJ2-5	TRBD2	TGTGCCAGCAGCTTAGCATCAGTTCGCGGGAGTGGGACCCAGTACTTC	CASSLASVRGSGTQYF
TRBV3-1/TRBV3-2	15	.	TRBJ2-2	TRBD2	TGTGCCAGCAGCCAACCCCAGCGGGGCGACGGGGAGCTGTTTTTT	CASSQPQRGDGELFF
TRBV11-2	14	.	TRBJ1-2	.	TGTGCCAGCAGTCCCTGGGGAGAGGACTATGGCTACACCTTC	CASSPWGEDYGYTF
TRBV11-3	16	.	TRBJ2-2	TRBD2	TGTGCCAGCAGCTTCCTAGCGGGAGGGAACACCGGGGAGCTGTTTTTT	CASSFLAGGNTGELFF
TRBV28	14	.	TRBJ1-2	.	TGTGCCACCCCTTCGGGACTAGGAAGAGAAGGCTACACCTTC	CATPSGLGREGYTF